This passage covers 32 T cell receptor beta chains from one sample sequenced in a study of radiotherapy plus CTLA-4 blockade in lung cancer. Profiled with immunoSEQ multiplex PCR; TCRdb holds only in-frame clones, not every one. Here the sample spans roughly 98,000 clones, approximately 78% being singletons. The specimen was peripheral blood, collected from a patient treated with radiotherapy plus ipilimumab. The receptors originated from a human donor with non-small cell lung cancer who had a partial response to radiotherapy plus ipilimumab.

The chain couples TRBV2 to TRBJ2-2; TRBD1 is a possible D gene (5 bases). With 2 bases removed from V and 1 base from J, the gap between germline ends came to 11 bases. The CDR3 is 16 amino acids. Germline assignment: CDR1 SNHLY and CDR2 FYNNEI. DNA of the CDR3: TGTGCCAGCAGTGAACTGGGGCAGAGGAACACCGGGGAGCTGTTTTTT. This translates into CASSELGQRNTGELFF.

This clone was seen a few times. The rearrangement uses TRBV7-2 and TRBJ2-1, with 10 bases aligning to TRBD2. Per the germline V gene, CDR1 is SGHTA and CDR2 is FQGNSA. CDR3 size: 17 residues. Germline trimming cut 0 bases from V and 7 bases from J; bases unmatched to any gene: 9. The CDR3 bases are TGTGCCAGCAGCTTAGCGCGGTCGGCTAGCGGGAGAAATGAGCAGTTCTTC. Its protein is CASSLARSASGRNEQFF.

The CDR3 reads CAISRGVTANEKLFF. CDR3 in DNA: TGTGCCATCAGTAGGGGTGTAACGGCTAATGAAAAACTGTTTTTT. V is TRBV10-3 and J is TRBJ1-4; D is possibly TRBD1 (5 bases). CDR3 length: 15 residues. Looked up from germline, CDR1 is ENHRY and CDR2 is SYGVKD. V was clipped by 5 bases and J by 3 bases, with 13 bases between them.

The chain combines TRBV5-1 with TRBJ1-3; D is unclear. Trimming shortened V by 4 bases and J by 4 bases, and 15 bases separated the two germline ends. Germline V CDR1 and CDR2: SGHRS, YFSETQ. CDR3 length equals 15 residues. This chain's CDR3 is CASSLVPSGGNTIYF. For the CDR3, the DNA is TGCGCCAGCAGCCTGGTCCCCTCGGGAGGAAACACCATATATTTT.

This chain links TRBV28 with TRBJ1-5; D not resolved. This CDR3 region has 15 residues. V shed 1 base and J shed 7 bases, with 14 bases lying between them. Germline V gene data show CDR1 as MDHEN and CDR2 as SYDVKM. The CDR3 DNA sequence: TGTGCCAGCAGTTTATCCCGCATTGGCGGGCAGCCCCAGCATTTT. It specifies CASSLSRIGGQPQHF.

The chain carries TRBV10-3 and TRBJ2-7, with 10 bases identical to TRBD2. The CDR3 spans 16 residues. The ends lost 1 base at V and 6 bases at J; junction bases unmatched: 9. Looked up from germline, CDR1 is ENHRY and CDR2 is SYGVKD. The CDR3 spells CAISEWLAGAFSEQYF. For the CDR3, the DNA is TGTGCCATCAGTGAGTGGCTAGCGGGAGCCTTCAGCGAGCAGTACTTC.

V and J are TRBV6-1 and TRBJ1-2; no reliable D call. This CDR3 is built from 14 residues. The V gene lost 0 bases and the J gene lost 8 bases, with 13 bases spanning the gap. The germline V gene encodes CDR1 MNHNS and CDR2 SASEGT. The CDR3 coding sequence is TGTGCCAGCAGTGAAGCGCGTAGGAGGGCCGGCTACACCTTC. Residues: CASSEARRRAGYTF.

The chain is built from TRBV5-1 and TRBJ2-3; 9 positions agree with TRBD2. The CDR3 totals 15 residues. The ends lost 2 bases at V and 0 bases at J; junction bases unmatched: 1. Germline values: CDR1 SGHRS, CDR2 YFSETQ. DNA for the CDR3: TGCGCCAGCAGCTTTAGCGGGAGAAGCACAGATACGCAGTATTTT. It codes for CASSFSGRSTDTQYF.

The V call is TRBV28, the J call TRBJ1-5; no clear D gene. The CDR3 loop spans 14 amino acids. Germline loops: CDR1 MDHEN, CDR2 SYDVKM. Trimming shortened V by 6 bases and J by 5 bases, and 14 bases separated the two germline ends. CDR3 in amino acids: CASSPRVRHQPQHF. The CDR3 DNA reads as TGTGCCAGCAGCCCGAGGGTCAGACATCAGCCCCAGCATTTT.

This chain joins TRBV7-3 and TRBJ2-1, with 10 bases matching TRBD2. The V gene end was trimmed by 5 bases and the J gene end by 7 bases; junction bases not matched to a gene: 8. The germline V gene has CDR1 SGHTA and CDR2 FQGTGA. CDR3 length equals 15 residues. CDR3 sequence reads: CASSRIAGGGNEQFF. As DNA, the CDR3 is TGTGCCAGCAGCAGAATAGCGGGAGGTGGAAATGAGCAGTTCTTC.

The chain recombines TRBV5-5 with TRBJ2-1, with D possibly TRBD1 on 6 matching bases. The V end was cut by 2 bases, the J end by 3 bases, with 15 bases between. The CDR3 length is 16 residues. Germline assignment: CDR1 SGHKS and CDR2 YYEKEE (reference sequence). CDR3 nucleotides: TGTGCCAGCAGCTTCTCAGGGGCCGCAGTCTACAATGAGCAGTTCTTC. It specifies CASSFSGAAVYNEQFF.

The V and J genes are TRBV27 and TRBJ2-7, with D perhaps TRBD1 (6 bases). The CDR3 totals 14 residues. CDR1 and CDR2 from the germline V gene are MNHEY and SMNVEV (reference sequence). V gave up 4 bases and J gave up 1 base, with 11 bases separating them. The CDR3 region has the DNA TGTGCCAGCAGTTATAGACAGGTATCCTACGAGCAGTACTTC. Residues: CASSYRQVSYEQYF.

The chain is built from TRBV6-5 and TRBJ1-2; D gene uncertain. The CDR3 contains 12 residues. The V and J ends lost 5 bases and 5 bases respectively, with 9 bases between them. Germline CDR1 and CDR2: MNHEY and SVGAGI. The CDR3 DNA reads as TGTGCCAGCAGTCCGGACTTGTATGGCTACACCTTC. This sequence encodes CASSPDLYGYTF.

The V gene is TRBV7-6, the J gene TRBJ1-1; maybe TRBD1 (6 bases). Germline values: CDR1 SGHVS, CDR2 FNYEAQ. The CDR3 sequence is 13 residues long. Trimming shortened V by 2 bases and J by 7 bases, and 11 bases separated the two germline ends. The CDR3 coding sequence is TGTGCCAGCAGCTTACAGGGGTCGAGTGAAGCTTTCTTT. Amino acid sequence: CASSLQGSSEAFF.

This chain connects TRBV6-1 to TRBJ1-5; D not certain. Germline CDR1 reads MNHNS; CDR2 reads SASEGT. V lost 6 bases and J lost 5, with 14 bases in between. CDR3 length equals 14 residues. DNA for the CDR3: TGTGCCAGCAGAGAGGGAGAGTGGGATCAGCCCCAGCATTTT. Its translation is CASREGEWDQPQHF.

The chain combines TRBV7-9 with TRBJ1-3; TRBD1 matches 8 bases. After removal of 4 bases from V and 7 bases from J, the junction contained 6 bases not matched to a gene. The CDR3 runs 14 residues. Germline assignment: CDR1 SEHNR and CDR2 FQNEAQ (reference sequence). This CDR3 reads CASSSQGAKNTIYF. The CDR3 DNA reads TGTGCCAGCAGCTCGCAGGGGGCCAAGAACACCATATATTTT.

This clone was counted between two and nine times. The CDR3 DNA sequence: TGCGCCAGCAGCTTGGCCCCTCCACCTAAGGGGACTGAAGCTTTCTTT. Amino acids: CASSLAPPPKGTEAFF. The V call is TRBV5-1, the J call TRBJ1-1, with a possible D match to TRBD1 (5 bases). Per germline, CDR1 SGHRS and CDR2 YFSETQ. CDR3 length equals 16 residues. Trimming removed 0 bases from V and 5 bases from J, with 17 bases in between.

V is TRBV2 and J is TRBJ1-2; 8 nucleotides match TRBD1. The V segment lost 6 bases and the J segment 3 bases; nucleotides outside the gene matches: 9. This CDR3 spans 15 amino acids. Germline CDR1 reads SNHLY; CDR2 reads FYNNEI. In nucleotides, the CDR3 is TGTGCCAGCAGCGGAGGACAGGGTGGGGACTATGGCTACACCTTC. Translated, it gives CASSGGQGGDYGYTF.

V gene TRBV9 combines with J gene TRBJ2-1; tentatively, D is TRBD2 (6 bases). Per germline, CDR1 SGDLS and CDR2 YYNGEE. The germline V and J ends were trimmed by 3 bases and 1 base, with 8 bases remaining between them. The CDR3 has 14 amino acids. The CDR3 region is CASSAGRSYNEQFF. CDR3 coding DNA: TGTGCCAGCAGCGCCGGGAGATCCTACAATGAGCAGTTCTTC.

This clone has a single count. This CDR3 is CSATSGYTF. CDR3 coding DNA: TGCAGTGCCACGAGTGGCTACACCTTC. The chain joins TRBV20-1 to TRBJ1-2, with D uncertain. Between the trimmed V and J ends, which lost 6 bases and 7 bases, there was a span of 6 bases. CDR1 is DFQATT and CDR2 is SNEGSKA in the germline V gene (reference sequence). This CDR3 is built from 9 residues.

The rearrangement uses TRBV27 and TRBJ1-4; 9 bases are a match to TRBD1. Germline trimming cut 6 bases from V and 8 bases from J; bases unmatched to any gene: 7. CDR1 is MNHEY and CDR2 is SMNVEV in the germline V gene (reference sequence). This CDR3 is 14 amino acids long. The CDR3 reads CASSTDRGIEKLFF. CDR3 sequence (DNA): TGTGCCAGCAGCACTGACAGGGGGATCGAAAAACTGTTTTTT. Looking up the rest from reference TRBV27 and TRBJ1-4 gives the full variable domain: EAQVTQNPRYLITVTGKKLTVTCSQNMNHEYMSWYRQDPGLGLRQIYYSMNVEVTDKGDVPEGYKVSRKEKRNFPLILESPSPNQTSLYFCASSTDRGIEKLFFGSGTQLSVL.

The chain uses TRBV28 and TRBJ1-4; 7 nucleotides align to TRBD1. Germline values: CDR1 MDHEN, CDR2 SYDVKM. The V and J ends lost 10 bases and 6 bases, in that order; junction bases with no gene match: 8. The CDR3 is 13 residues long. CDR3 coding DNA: TGTGCCACCGTGACAGGGCGGGATGAAAAACTGTTTTTT. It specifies CATVTGRDEKLFF.

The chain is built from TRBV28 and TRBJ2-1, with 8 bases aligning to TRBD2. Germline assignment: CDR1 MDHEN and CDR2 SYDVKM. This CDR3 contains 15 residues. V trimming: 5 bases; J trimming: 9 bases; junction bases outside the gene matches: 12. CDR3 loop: CASSTRTSLGGEQFF. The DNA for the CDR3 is TGTGCCAGCAGTACACGGACTAGCTTAGGGGGTGAGCAGTTCTTC.

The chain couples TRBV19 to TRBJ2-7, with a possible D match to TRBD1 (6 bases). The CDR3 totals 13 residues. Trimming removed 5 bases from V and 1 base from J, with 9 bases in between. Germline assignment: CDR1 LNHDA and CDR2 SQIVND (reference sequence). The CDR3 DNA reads TGTGCCAGTAGTTCAGGGGAATCCTACGAGCAGTACTTC. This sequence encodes CASSSGESYEQYF.

DNA for the CDR3: TGTGCCAGCAGCGGACAGATGCTGGAGACCCAGTACTTC. It specifies CASSGQMLETQYF. This sequence joins TRBV7-7 and TRBJ2-5; D might be TRBD1 (6 bases). V was trimmed by 5 bases and J by 5 bases, leaving 12 bases between them. The CDR3 is made up of 13 amino acids. Germline CDR1 SSHAT, CDR2 FNYEAQ (reference sequence).

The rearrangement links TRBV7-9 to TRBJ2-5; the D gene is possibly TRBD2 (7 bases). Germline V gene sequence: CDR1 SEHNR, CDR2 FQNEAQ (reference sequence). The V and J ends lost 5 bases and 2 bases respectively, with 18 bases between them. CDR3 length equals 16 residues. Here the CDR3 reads CASSLSIGGVQETQYF. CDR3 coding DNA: TGTGCCAGCAGCCTTTCGATAGGGGGGGTTCAAGAGACCCAGTACTTC.

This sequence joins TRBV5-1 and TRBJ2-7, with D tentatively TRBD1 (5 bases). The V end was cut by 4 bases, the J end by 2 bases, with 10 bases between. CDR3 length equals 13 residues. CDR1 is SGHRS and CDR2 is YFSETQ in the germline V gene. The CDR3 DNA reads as TGCGCCAGCAGCGTGGCGACAGCCTACGAGCAGTACTTC. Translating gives CASSVATAYEQYF.

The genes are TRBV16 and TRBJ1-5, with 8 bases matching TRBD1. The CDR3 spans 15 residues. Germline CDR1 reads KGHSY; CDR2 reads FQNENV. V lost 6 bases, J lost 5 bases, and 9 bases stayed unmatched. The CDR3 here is CASSPGGAGDQPQHF. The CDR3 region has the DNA TGTGCCAGCAGTCCAGGGGGCGCGGGTGATCAGCCCCAGCATTTT.

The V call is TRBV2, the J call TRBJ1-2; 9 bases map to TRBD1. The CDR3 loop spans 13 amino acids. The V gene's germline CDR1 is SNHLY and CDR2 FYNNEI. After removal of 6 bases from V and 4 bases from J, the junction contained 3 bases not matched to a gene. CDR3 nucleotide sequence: TGTGCCAGCAGCCCGGACAGGGGCTATGGCTACACCTTC. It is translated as CASSPDRGYGYTF.

CDR3 bases: TGCGCCAGCAGCTTAAGCATCGGCACAGATACGCAGTATTTT. Residues: CASSLSIGTDTQYF. V usage is TRBV5-1 and J usage is TRBJ2-3; no clear D gene. This CDR3 comprises 14 residues. Germline loops: CDR1 SGHRS, CDR2 YFSETQ. The V end lost 2 bases, the J end lost 1 base, and 8 bases lay between the germline ends.

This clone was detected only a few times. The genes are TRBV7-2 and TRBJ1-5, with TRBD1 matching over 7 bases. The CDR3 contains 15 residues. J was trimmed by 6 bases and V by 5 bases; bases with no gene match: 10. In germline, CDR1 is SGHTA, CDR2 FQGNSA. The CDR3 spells CASSPPTGTAQPQHF. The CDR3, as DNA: TGTGCCAGCAGCCCCCCTACCGGGACAGCTCAGCCCCAGCATTTT.

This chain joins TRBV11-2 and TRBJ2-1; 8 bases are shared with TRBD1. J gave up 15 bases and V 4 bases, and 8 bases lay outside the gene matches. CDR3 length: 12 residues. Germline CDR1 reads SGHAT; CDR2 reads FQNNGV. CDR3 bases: TGTGCCAGCAGCTCCCGGACAGGGCGAGGGTTCTTC. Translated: CASSSRTGRGFF.